The clone carrying this T cell receptor beta chain showed up just once. Produced via immunoSEQ multiplex PCR; TCRdb's table is partial and in-frame only. Counted here are about 50,000 clones, around 90% occurring once; the ten biggest clones make up about 0.36%. The data were obtained in a study of T cell changes during pregnancy in multiple sclerosis. This clonotype originated in a female donor with multiple sclerosis, enrolled in a pregnancy study. The starting material was CD4+ T cells from peripheral blood mononuclear cells, obtained before pregnancy.

The chain's CDR3 is CATSRGQFNQPQHF. The CDR3 DNA sequence: TGTGCCACCAGCAGAGGGCAGTTCAATCAGCCCCAGCATTTT. The V call is TRBV15, the J call TRBJ1-5; D ambiguous. Germline V lookup: CDR1 LNHNV, CDR2 YYDKDF (reference sequence). This CDR3 contains 14 residues. V gave up 1 base and J gave up 3 bases, with 7 bases separating them.